Listed below are T cell receptor beta chains from one sample, sequenced in a study of T cell responses to AZD1222 COVID-19 vaccine. TCRdb's copy holds only in-frame clones and misses some; the assay was immunoSEQ multiplex PCR. The top ten hold approximately 5.9% of the sample, which has 120,000 or so clones, 91% seen once. Sequencing used peripheral blood, obtained on day 0 of AZD1222 vaccination. These receptors were obtained from an adult in good health. The CDR3 runs from the conserved cysteine through the conserved F or W. Fields, in order: D gene, J gene, V gene, CDR3 protein, CDR3 DNA. D genes are given only for firm matches.

D: TRBD2
J: TRBJ2-1
V: TRBV9
CDR3: CASSVDGLARNEQFF
DNA: TGTGCCAGCAGCGTAGATGGACTAGCCAGGAATGAGCAGTTCTTC

D: .
J: TRBJ1-4
V: TRBV3-1/TRBV3-2
CDR3: CASSDLPPQGLFF
DNA: TGTGCCAGCAGCGATTTGCCGCCACAGGGACTGTTTTTT

D: .
J: TRBJ2-7
V: TRBV21-1
CDR3: CASSPRGTGGHEQYF
DNA: TGTGCCAGCAGCCCCCGGGGGACAGGGGGTCACGAGCAGTACTTC

D: TRBD1
J: TRBJ1-5
V: TRBV29-1
CDR3: CSVRTGYGNQPQHF
DNA: TGCAGCGTCAGGACAGGGTATGGCAATCAGCCCCAGCATTTT

D: .
J: TRBJ1-2
V: TRBV11-3
CDR3: CASSLDGGPHGYTF
DNA: TGTGCCAGCAGCTTAGACGGCGGACCCCATGGCTACACCTTC

D: .
J: TRBJ1-2
V: TRBV3-1/TRBV3-2
CDR3: CASSPGGYGYTF
DNA: TGTGCCAGCAGCCCCGGGGGGTATGGCTACACCTTC

D: .
J: TRBJ1-6
V: TRBV6-5
CDR3: CASSSWTVNNSPLHF
DNA: TGTGCCAGCAGTTCTTGGACAGTGAATAATTCACCCCTCCACTTT

D: .
J: TRBJ1-1
V: TRBV11-2
CDR3: CASSLGSGSEAFF
DNA: TGTGCCAGCAGCTTAGGGTCAGGCTCTGAAGCTTTCTTT

D: .
J: TRBJ1-3
V: TRBV11-2
CDR3: CASSLYNRDGTIYF
DNA: TGTGCCAGCAGCTTGTACAACAGGGATGGAACCATATATTTT

D: .
J: TRBJ2-1
V: TRBV20-1
CDR3: CSASPGTRPFF
DNA: TGCAGTGCAAGCCCCGGGACACGTCCATTCTTC

D: .
J: TRBJ1-2
V: TRBV19
CDR3: CASSIVGTIWGYGYTF
DNA: TGTGCCAGTAGTATAGTCGGGACAATATGGGGCTATGGCTACACCTTC

D: TRBD1
J: TRBJ1-1
V: TRBV6-5
CDR3: CASRRDRGRGTEAFF
DNA: TGTGCCAGCAGAAGGGACAGGGGGCGAGGCACTGAAGCTTTCTTT

D: .
J: TRBJ2-1
V: TRBV11-3
CDR3: CASSLDVGGSNEQFF
DNA: TGTGCCAGCAGCTTAGATGTAGGTGGGAGCAATGAGCAGTTCTTC

D: TRBD1
J: TRBJ1-2
V: TRBV7-9
CDR3: CASSLLVGQAENGYTF
DNA: TGTGCCAGCAGCCTCCTTGTAGGACAGGCGGAAAATGGCTACACCTTC

D: .
J: TRBJ1-1
V: TRBV7-2
CDR3: CASSLLGGFTEAFF
DNA: TGTGCCAGCAGCTTATTGGGGGGGTTCACTGAAGCTTTCTTT

D: TRBD1
J: TRBJ1-2
V: TRBV27
CDR3: CASSSDRDLYGYTF
DNA: TGTGCCAGCAGTTCGGACAGGGACCTCTATGGCTACACCTTC

D: TRBD1
J: TRBJ1-6
V: TRBV2
CDR3: CASSWTGGNSPLHF
DNA: TGTGCCAGCAGTTGGACAGGGGGAAATTCACCCCTCCACTTT

D: TRBD1
J: TRBJ1-3
V: TRBV6-5
CDR3: CASRKQGAEGNTIYF
DNA: TGTGCCAGCAGAAAACAGGGGGCCGAAGGAAACACCATATATTTT

D: .
J: TRBJ2-7
V: TRBV6-5
CDR3: CATAGQSWNYEQYF
DNA: TGTGCCACCGCTGGACAGTCTTGGAACTACGAGCAGTACTTC

D: .
J: TRBJ1-3
V: TRBV19
CDR3: CASRTLMGAVNTIYF
DNA: TGTGCCAGTAGGACACTCATGGGGGCGGTAAACACCATATATTTT

D: TRBD2
J: TRBJ2-7
V: TRBV6-5
CDR3: CASSITLREGPPRYF
DNA: TGTGCCAGCAGCATTACACTCCGGGAGGGCCCCCCGCGGTACTTC

D: .
J: TRBJ2-2
V: TRBV19
CDR3: CASTMGANTGELFF
DNA: TGTGCCAGTACGATGGGCGCGAACACCGGGGAGCTGTTTTTT